The entry below describes one T cell receptor (beta chain). The CDR3 is 14 residues long. The V and J ends lost 6 bases and 4 bases, in that order; junction bases with no gene match: 5. Germline V gene data show CDR1 as MNHEY and CDR2 as SMNVEV (reference sequence). As originally analysed: By means of reference gene primer amplification, nucleated cell counts were estimated. Clones were read by immunoSEQ multiplex PCR, and TCRdb kept only the in-frame ones, dropping some. V and J calls and clone size are as listed in that table; D and trimming were resolved from the DNA. The sample has 210,000 or so clones, roughly 78% seen once; the top ten hold 2.5% to 3%. These data are taken from a study of blood T cell repertoires in COVID-19. Background on the study: Whether acute or convalescent, the COVID-19 samples came from the United States, Italy and Spain. T cells, B-cell-depleted T cells, or PBMCs provided the cDNA or gDNA that served as material.

The chain has TRBV27 and TRBJ1-4; 7 bases map to TRBD1. Sequencing was done on a sample of peripheral blood. This receptor was obtained from a woman of 80 years or more with active or convalescent COVID-19. CDR3 protein: CASRRQGNNEKLFF. CDR3 nucleotide sequence: TGTGCCAGCAGAAGACAGGGAAATAATGAAAAACTGTTTTTT.